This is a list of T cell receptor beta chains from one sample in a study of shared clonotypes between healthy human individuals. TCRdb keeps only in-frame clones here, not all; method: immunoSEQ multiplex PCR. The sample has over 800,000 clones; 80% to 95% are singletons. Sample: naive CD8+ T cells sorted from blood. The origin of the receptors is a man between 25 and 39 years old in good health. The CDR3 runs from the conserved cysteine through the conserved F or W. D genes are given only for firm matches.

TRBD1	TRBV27	CASSPWDRDGYTF
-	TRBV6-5	CASSYQGVGLTVELFF
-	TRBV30	CAWTPRAGLADTQYF
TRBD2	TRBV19	CASNPGLAGAYNEQFF
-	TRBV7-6	CASSQSWGEKLFF
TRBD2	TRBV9	CASSPSGKAYEQYF
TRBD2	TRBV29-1	CSVPPALAGVDEQFF
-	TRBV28	CASSFPLAEGGTDTQYF
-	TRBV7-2	CASSGPVSDTQYF
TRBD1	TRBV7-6	CASSLGEGATEAFF
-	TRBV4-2	CASSQWPGDTQYF
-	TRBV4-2	CASSQDPRGNEQFF
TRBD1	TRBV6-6	CASSYTGTGFNQPQHF
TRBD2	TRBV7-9	CASSRLPGLAGNEQFF
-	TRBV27	CASSLAGQKNGANVLTF
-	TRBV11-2	CASSPTHTWRVNTEAFF
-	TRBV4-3	CASSQTPGASQYEQYF
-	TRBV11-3	CASSLDSSPSADEQFF
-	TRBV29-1	CSARDFESNEQFF
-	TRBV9	CASSPQGGGNEQFF
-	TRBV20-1	CSASPGGYTF
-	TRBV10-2	CASSERGVSTEAFF
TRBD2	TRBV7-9	CASSSPLTSGPTYEQYF
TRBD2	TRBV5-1	CASSLGGRGNEQFF
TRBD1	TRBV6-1	CASRQGGSQPQHF
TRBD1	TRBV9	CASSVEGQGHGQFF
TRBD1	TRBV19	CASSIGQAFTYEQYF
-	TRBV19	CASSSLVNNEQFF
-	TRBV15	CATSRTNHRVADEQFF
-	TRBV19	CASSFAVNYGYTF
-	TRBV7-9	CASRLVRSMNTEAFF
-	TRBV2	CASSAGGFNYGYTF
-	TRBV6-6	CASSQYSNQPQHF
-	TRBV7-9	CASSSSGFYEQYF
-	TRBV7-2	CASSWSIRNTDTQYF
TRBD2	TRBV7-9	CASSFPSGSRNIQYF
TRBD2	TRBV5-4	CASSGGTSGYNEQFF
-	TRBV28	CASSPLVGAINEQFF
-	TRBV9	CASSVERGMNNEQFF
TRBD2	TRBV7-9	CASSDPGLATNEQFF
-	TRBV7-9	CASSLDEDIYNEQFF
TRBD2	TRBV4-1	CASSQAHSGRTPYEQYF
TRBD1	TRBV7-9	CASSSKGTGQNFQTGELFF
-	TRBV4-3	CASSTTENEKLFF
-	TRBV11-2	CASSNPEFFPYEQYF
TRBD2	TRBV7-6	CASSLGLAGGNEQYF
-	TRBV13	CASSGRRGKETQYF
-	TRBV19	CATSGQFHATQYF
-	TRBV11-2	CASSSGLAGSDTDTQYF
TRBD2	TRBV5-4	CASSLTGGPGTDTQYF
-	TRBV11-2	CASSLGSTGELFF
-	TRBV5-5	CASSLDDLRFYEQYF
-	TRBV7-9	CASSFRAEYNEQFF
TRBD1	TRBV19	CASRDRENTDTQYF